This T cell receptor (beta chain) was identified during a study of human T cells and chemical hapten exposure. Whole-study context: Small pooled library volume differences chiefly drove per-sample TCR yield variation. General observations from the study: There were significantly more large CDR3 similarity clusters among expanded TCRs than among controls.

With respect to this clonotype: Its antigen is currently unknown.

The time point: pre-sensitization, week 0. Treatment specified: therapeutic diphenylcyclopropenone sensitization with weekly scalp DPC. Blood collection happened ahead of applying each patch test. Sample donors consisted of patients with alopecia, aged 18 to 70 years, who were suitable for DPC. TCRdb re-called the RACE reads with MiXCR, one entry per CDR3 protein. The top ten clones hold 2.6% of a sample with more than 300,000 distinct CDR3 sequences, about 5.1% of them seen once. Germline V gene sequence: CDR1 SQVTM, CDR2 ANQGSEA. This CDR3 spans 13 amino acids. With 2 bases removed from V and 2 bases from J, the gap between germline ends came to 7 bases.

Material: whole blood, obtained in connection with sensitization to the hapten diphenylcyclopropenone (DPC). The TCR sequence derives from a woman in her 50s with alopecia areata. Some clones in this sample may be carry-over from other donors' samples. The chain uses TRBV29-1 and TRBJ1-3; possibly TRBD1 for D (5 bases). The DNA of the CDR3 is TGCAGCGTTGAAATGGGGGCTGGAAACACCATATATTTT. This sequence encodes CSVEMGAGNTIYF.